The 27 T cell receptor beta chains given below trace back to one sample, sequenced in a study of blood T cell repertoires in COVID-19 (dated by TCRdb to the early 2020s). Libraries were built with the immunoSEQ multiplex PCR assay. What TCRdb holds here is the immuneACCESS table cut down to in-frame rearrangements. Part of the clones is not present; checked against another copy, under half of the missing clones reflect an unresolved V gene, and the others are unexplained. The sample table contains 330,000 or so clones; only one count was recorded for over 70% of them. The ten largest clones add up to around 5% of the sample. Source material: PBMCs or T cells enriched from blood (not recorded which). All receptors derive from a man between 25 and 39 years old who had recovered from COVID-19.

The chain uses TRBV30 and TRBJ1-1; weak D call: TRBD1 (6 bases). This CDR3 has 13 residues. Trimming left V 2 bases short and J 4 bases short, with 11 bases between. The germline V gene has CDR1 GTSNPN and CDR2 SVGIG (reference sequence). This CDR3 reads CAWSRGEGTEAFF. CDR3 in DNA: TGTGCCTGGAGTAGGGGGGAGGGCACTGAAGCTTTCTTT.

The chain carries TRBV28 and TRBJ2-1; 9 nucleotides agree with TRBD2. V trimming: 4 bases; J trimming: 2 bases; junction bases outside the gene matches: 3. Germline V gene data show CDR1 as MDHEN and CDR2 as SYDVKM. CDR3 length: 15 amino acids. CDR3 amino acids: CASSSSGGPYNEQFF. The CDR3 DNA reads TGTGCCAGCAGTTCCAGCGGGGGGCCCTACAATGAGCAGTTCTTC.

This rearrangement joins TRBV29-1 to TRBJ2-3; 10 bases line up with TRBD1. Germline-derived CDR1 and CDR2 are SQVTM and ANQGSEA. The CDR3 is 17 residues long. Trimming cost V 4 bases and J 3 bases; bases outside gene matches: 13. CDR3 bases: TGCAGCGTTGTTCGGGACAGGGGATATAGTCGTACAGATACGCAGTATTTT. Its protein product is CSVVRDRGYSRTDTQYF.

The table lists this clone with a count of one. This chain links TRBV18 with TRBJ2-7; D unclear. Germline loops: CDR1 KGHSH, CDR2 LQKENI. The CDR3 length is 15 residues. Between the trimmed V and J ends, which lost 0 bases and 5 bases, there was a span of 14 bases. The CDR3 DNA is TGTGCCAGCTCACCACCGGGCTGGTCTTGGGACGAGCAGTACTTC. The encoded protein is CASSPPGWSWDEQYF.

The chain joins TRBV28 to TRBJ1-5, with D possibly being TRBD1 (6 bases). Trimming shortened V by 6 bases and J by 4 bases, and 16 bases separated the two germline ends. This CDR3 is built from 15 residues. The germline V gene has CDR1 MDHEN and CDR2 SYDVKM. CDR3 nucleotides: TGTGCCAGCAGACCCCACGCCCAGGGGAATCAGCCCCAGCATTTT. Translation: CASRPHAQGNQPQHF.

CDR3 amino acids: CASSPGQGAIAGELFF. For the CDR3, the DNA is TGCGCCAGCAGCCCCGGTCAGGGGGCAATCGCCGGGGAGCTGTTTTTT. The rearrangement joins TRBV5-1 to TRBJ2-2, with 8 bases fitting TRBD1. V was clipped by 4 bases and J by 6 bases; unmatched bases: 11. Germline assignment: CDR1 SGHRS and CDR2 YFSETQ. There are 16 residues in the CDR3.

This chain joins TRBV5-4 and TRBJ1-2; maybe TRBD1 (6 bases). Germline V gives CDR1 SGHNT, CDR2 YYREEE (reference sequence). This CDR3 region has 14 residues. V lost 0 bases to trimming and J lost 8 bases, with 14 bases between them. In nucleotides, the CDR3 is TGTGCCAGCAGCTTGGATGACAGGCTGAGGGGCTACACCTTC. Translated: CASSLDDRLRGYTF.

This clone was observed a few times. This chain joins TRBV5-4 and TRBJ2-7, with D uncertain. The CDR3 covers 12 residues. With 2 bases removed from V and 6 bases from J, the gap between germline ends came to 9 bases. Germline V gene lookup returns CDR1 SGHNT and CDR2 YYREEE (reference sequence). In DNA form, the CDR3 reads TGTGCCAGCAGCTTAGAGGTTGGCGAGCAGTACTTC. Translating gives CASSLEVGEQYF. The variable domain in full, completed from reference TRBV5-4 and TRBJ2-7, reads ETGVTQSPTHLIKTRGQQVTLRCSSQSGHNTVSWYQQALGQGPQFIFQYYREEENGRGNFPPRFSGLQFPNYSSELNVNALELDDSALYLCASSLEVGEQYFGPGTRLTVT.

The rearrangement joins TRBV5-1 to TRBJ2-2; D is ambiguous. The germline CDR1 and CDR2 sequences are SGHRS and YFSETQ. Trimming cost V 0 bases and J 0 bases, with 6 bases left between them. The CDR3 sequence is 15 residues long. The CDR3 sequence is CASSLDSPNTGELFF. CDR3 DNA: TGCGCCAGCAGCTTGGATAGTCCGAACACCGGGGAGCTGTTTTTT.

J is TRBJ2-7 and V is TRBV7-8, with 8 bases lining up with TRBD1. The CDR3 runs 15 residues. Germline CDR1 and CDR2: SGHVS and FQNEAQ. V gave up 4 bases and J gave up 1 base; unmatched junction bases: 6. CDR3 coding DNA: TGTGCCAGCAGCTCACCGGGACAGGATTCCTACGAGCAGTACTTC. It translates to CASSSPGQDSYEQYF.

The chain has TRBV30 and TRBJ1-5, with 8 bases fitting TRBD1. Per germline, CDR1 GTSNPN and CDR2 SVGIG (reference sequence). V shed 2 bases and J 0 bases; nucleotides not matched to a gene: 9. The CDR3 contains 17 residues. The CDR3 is CAWSPGTGPYSNQPQHF. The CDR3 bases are TGTGCCTGGAGTCCCGGGACAGGCCCTTATAGCAATCAGCCCCAGCATTTT.

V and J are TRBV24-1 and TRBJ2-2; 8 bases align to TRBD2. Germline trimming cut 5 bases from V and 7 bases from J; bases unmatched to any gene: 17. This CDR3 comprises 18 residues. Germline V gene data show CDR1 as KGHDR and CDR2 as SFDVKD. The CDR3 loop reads CATSGPLGAGGRLGELFF. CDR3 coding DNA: TGTGCCACCAGTGGACCCCTCGGGGCGGGGGGCCGACTCGGGGAGCTGTTTTTT.

Here the CDR3 DNA reads TGTGCCAGTAGAGGGGTTGGTAATTCACCCCTCCACTTT. Its protein product is CASRGVGNSPLHF. The chain employs TRBV19 and TRBJ1-6, with a tentative D call TRBD1 (5 bases). Germline values: CDR1 LNHDA, CDR2 SQIVND (reference sequence). Trimming shortened V by 6 bases and J by 6 bases, and 9 bases separated the two germline ends. The CDR3 has 13 amino acids.

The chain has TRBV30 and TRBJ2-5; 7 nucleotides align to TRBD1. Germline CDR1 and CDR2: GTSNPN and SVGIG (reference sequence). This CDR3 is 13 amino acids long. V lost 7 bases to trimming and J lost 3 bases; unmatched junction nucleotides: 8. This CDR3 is CAFRRTGEETQYF. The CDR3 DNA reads TGTGCCTTTAGAAGGACAGGCGAAGAGACCCAGTACTTC.

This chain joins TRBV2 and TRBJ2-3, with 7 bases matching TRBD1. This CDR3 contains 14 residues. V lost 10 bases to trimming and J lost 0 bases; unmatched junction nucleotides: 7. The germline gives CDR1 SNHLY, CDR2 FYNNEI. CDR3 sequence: CATQTDRSTDTQYF. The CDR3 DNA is TGTGCCACCCAAACGGACAGGAGCACAGATACGCAGTATTTT.

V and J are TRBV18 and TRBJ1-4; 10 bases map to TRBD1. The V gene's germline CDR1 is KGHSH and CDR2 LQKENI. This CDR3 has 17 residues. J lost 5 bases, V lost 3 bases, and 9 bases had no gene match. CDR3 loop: CASSPGQGGLQNEKLFF. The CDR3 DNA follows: TGTGCCAGCTCACCCGGACAGGGGGGACTCCAAAATGAAAAACTGTTTTTT.

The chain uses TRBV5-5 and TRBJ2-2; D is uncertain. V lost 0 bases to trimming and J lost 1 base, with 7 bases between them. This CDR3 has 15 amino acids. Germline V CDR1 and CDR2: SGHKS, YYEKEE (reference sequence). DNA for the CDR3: TGTGCCAGCAGCTTGGGAGCTCGGAACACCGGGGAGCTGTTTTTT. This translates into CASSLGARNTGELFF.

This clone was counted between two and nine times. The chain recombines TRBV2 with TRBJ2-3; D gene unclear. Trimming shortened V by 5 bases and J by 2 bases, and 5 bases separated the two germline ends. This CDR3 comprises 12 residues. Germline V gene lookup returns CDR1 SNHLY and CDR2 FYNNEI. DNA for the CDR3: TGTGCCAGCAGTTACACCACAGATACGCAGTATTTT. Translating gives CASSYTTDTQYF.

The CDR3 DNA is TGTGCCATCAGTGAGGCACAGGGATTCGTGAACACTGAAGCTTTCTTT. As protein: CAISEAQGFVNTEAFF. The chain employs TRBV10-3 and TRBJ1-1; maybe TRBD1 (6 bases). Trimming stripped 2 bases from V and 0 bases from J, with 13 bases between. The CDR3 has 16 amino acids. Germline V lookup: CDR1 ENHRY, CDR2 SYGVKD.

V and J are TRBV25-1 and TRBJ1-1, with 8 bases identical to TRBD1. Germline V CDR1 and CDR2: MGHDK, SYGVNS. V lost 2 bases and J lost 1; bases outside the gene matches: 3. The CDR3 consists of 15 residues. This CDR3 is CASSEPGGRNTEAFF. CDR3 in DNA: TGTGCCAGCAGTGAACCAGGGGGCAGGAACACTGAAGCTTTCTTT.

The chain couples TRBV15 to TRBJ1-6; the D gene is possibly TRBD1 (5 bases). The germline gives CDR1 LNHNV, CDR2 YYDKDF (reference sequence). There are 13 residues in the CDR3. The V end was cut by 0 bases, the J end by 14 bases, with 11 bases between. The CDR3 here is CATSRDHGGALHF. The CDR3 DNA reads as TGTGCCACCAGCAGAGATCACGGAGGGGCCCTCCACTTT.

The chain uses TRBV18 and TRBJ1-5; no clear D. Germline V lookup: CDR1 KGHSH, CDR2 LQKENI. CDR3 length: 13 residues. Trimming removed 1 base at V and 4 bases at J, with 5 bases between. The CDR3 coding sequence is TGTGCCAGCTCACCACAGAGAAATCAGCCCCAGCATTTT. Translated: CASSPQRNQPQHF.

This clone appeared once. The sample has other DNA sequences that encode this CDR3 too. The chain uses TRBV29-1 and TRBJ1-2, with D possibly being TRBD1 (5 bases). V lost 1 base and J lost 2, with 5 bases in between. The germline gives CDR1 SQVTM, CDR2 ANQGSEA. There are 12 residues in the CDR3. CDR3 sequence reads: CSVEGQNYGYTF. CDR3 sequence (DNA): TGCAGCGTTGAAGGACAGAACTATGGCTACACCTTC.

The DNA of the CDR3 is TGTGCCTGGAGTGTACGGGACAGGGGGCGCGGGGAAGAGACCCAGTACTTC. As protein: CAWSVRDRGRGEETQYF. The rearrangement joins TRBV30 to TRBJ2-5; 12 positions match TRBD1. V shed 0 bases, J shed 3 bases, and the junction held 8 bases outside the gene matches. The germline gives CDR1 GTSNPN, CDR2 SVGIG (reference sequence). The CDR3 extends over 17 amino acids. Supplemented by reference TRBV30 and TRBJ2-5, the full variable domain reads SQTIHQWPATLVQPVGSPLSLECTVEGTSNPNLYWYRQAAGRGLQLLFYSVGIGQISSEVPQNLSASRPQDRQFILSSKKLLLSDSGFYLCAWSVRDRGRGEETQYFGPGTRLLVL.

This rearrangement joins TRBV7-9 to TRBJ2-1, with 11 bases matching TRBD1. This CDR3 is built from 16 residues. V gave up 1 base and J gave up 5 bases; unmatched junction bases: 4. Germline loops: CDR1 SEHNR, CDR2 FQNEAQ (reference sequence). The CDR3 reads CASSLVRDRGNNEQFF. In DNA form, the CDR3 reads TGTGCCAGCAGCTTAGTGAGGGACAGGGGGAACAATGAGCAGTTCTTC.

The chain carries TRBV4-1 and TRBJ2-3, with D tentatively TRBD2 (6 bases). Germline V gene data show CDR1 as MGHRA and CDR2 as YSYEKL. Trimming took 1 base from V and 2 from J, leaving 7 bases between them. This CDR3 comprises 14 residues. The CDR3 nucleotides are TGCGCCAGCAGCCAAGGGGGGGACACAGATACGCAGTATTTT. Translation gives CASSQGGDTDTQYF.

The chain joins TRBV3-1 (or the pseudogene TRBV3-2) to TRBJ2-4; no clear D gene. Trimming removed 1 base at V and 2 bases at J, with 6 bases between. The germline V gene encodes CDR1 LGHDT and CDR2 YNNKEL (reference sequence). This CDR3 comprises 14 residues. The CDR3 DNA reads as TGTGCCAGCAGCCAAGTTTCGTCCAAAAACATTCAGTACTTC. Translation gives CASSQVSSKNIQYF.